This T cell receptor beta chain comes out of a study of T cell repertoires in cytomegalovirus infection. MiXCR was run by TCRdb on the reads, yielding one entry per CDR3 protein. Of more than 35,000 distinct CDR3 sequences in the sample, about 52% were seen once. About this clonotype: The antigen is not known.

Germline CDR1 reads SGHTA; CDR2 reads FQGNSA. The V gene lost 5 bases and the J gene lost 1 base, with 5 bases spanning the gap. CDR3 size: 12 residues. The source material was CD8+ T cells from cultured PBMCs, sampled from culture after CMV antigen stimulation. This TCR derives from a human donor in good health (CMV status not recorded). Some clones in this sample may be carry-over from other donors' samples. The V and J genes are TRBV7-2 and TRBJ1-1; D ambiguous. CDR3 sequence reads: CASSHRNTEAFF. The CDR3 DNA reads as TGTGCCAGCAGCCACAGGAACACTGAAGCTTTCTTT.